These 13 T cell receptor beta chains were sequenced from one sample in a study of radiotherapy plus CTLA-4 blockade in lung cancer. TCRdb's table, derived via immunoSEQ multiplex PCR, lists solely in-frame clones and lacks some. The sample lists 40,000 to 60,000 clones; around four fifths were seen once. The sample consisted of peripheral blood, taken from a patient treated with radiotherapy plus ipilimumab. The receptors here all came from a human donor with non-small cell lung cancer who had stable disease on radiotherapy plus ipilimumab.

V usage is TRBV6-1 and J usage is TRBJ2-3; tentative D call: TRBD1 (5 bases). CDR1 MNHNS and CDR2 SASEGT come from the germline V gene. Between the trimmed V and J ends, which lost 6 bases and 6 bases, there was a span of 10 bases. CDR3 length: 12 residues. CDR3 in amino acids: CASRASGDTQYF. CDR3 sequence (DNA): TGTGCCAGCAGGGCGTCAGGGGATACGCAGTATTTT.

CDR3: CASSSVGGGDEKLFF. The CDR3 DNA is TGTGCCAGCAGCTCCGTAGGGGGTGGGGATGAAAAACTGTTTTTT. The V call is TRBV7-2, the J call TRBJ1-4, with D perhaps TRBD1 (6 bases). The V and J ends lost 4 bases and 6 bases respectively, with 15 bases between them. Germline-derived CDR1 and CDR2 are SGHTA and FQGNSA. The CDR3 consists of 15 residues. The whole variable domain, remainder taken from reference TRBV7-2 and TRBJ1-4, is GAGVSQSPSNKVTEKGKDVELRCDPISGHTALYWYRQSLGQGLEFLIYFQGNSAPDKSGLPSDRFSAERTGGSVSTLTIQRTQQEDSAVYLCASSSVGGGDEKLFFGSGTQLSVL.

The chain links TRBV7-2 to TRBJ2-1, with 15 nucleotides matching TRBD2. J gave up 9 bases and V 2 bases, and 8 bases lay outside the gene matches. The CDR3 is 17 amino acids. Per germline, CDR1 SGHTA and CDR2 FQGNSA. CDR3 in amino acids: CASSLMARTSGRVEQFF. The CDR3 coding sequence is TGTGCCAGCAGCTTAATGGCGAGGACTAGCGGGAGGGTTGAGCAGTTCTTC.

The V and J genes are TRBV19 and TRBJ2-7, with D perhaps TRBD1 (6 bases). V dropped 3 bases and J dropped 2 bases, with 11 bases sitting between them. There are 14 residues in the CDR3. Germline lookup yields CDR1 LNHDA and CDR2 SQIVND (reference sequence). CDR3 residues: CASSMKQGTYEQYF. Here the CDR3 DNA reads TGTGCCAGTAGTATGAAACAGGGCACCTACGAGCAGTACTTC.

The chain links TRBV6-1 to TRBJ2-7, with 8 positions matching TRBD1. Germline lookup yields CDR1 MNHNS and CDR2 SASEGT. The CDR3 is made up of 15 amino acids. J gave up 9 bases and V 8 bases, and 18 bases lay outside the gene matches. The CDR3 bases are TGTGCCAGCTCCCCTCAGGGGGCAGCGGCCCTAGGGCAGTACTTC. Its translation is CASSPQGAAALGQYF.

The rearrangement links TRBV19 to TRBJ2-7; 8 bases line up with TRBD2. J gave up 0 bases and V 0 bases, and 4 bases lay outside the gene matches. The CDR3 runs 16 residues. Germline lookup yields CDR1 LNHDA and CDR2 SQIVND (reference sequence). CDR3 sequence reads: CASSIDPGTSSYEQYF. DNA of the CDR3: TGTGCCAGTAGTATAGATCCCGGGACTAGCTCCTACGAGCAGTACTTC.

The CDR3 region is CASSYSGETKSEQYF. DNA of the CDR3: TGTGCCAGCAGTTACTCCGGGGAAACGAAGTCCGAGCAGTACTTC. The genes are TRBV6-5 and TRBJ2-7, with a weak D call TRBD2 (5 bases). The CDR3 is made up of 15 amino acids. The V end was cut by 0 bases, the J end by 6 bases, with 15 bases between. Per the germline V gene, CDR1 is MNHEY and CDR2 is SVGAGI.

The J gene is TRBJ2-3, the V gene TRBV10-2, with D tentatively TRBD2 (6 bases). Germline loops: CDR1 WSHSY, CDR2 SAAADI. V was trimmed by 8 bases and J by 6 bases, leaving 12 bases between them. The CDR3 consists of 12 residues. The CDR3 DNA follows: TGCGCCAGCGGGGGGACCGTGGATACGCAGTATTTT. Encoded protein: CASGGTVDTQYF.

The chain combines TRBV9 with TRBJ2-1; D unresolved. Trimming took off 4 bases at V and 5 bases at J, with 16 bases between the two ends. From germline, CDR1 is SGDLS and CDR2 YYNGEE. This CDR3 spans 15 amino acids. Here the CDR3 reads CASSTRHGPDNEQFF. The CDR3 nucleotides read TGTGCCAGCAGCACCCGACATGGGCCTGACAATGAGCAGTTCTTC.

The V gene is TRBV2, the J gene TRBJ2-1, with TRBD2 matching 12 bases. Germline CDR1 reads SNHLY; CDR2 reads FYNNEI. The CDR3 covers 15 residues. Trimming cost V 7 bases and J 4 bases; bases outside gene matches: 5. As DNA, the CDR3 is TGTGCCAGCACCGGACTAGCGGGATCTTACAATGAGCAGTTCTTC. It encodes CASTGLAGSYNEQFF.

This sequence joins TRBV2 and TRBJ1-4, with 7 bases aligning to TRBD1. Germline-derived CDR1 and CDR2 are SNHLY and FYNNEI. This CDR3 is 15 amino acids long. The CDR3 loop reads CSSGVGTDFNEKLFF. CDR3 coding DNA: TGTTCTAGCGGTGTGGGGACAGATTTCAATGAAAAACTGTTTTTT.

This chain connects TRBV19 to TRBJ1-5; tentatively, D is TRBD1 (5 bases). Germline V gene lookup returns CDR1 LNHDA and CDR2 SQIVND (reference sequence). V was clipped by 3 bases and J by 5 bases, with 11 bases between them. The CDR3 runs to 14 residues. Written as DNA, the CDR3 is TGTGCCAGTAGTATCTGGCAGGGCGATCAGCCCCAGCATTTT. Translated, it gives CASSIWQGDQPQHF.

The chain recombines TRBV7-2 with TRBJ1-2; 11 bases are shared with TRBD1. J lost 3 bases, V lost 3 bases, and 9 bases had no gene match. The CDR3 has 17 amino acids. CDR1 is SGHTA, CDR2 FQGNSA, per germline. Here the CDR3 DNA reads TGTGCCAGCAGCTTCCCTCGGACAGGGGGCGCGGACTATGGCTACACCTTC. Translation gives CASSFPRTGGADYGYTF.